Following are 19 T cell receptor beta chains from one sample sequenced in a study of T cells in Graves' hyperthyroidism and ophthalmopathy. Amplification of TCR beta CDR3 regions was performed using RNA transcripts as template. HTBI primers were the set used in a first-round RT-PCR of the TCR CDR3. Each CDR3 protein is one row after TCRdb ran MiXCR on the multiplex PCR reads. The repertoire has about 760,000 distinct CDR3 sequences, just over 35% of them found once; the top ten carry around 32%. Input material: blood. The receptors come from a woman aged 40-49 years with Graves' hyperthyroidism.

This clonotype was seen many times. J is TRBJ1-5 and V is TRBV12-3 or TRBV12-4; D is undetermined. Trimming left V 1 base short and J 10 bases short, with 5 bases between. This CDR3 contains 11 residues. The CDR3 bases are TGTGCCAGCAGTTTAGGGAATCCCCAGCATTTT. Translated, it gives CASSLGNPQHF.

This clonotype showed up many times. CDR3: CASISEGRGYGYTF. The CDR3 DNA is TGTGCCAGTATCTCAGAGGGACGGGGCTATGGCTACACCTTC. The rearrangement uses TRBV19 and TRBJ1-2, with D perhaps matching TRBD1 (5 bases). Germline lookup yields CDR1 LNHDA and CDR2 SQIVND (reference sequence). V was trimmed by 7 bases and J by 4 bases, leaving 16 bases between them. The CDR3 totals 14 residues.

V gene TRBV20-1 combines with J gene TRBJ1-1; possible D gene TRBD1, 5 bases. Deletions cut 3 bases from V and 1 base from J, with 12 bases between. CDR1 DFQATT and CDR2 SNEGSKA come from the germline V gene (reference sequence). CDR3 length: 14 amino acids. CDR3 loop: CSASTSGGNTEAFF. CDR3 in DNA: TGCAGTGCTAGTACCAGTGGGGGGAACACTGAAGCTTTCTTT.

V gene TRBV9 combines with J gene TRBJ2-7; TRBD2 aligns across 12 bases. CDR1 is SGDLS, CDR2 YYNGEE, per germline. This CDR3 has 18 residues. J was trimmed by 1 base and V by 0 bases; bases with no gene match: 8. The CDR3 sequence is CASSVGLAGGTTSYEQYF. In nucleotides, the CDR3 is TGTGCCAGCAGCGTAGGCCTAGCGGGGGGGACAACTTCCTACGAGCAGTACTTC.

This clonotype showed up just a few times. Compared with germline, one end of the junction differs, possibly owing to a read error. CDR3 region: CAISGSGGVSGEF. Here the CDR3 DNA reads TGTGCCATCAGTGGTTCCGGAGGTGTAAGCGGGGAGTTT. The rearrangement links TRBV10-3 to TRBJ2-3; the match to TRBD2 covers 7 bases. Germline CDR1 reads ENHRY; CDR2 reads SYGVKD. The CDR3 has 13 residues.

The genes are TRBV10-3 and TRBJ1-2; possible D gene TRBD1, 5 bases. V shed 6 bases and J shed 6 bases, with 8 bases lying between them. This CDR3 has 11 amino acids. Germline CDR1 is ENHRY and CDR2 is SYGVKD. The CDR3 sequence: CAISGTDGYTF. The CDR3 DNA reads as TGTGCCATCAGCGGGACGGATGGCTACACCTTC.

The CDR3 loop reads CASSERLGPGYAEAFF. CDR3 DNA: TGTGCCAGCAGTGAAAGACTGGGACCGGGATACGCTGAAGCTTTCTTT. The genes are TRBV6-1 and TRBJ1-1; tentative D call: TRBD1 (5 bases). The CDR3 is 16 residues long. Trimming stripped 2 bases from V and 6 bases from J, with 19 bases between. CDR1 and CDR2 from the germline V gene are MNHNS and SASEGT.

The chain links TRBV30 to TRBJ2-2; possible D gene TRBD1, 5 bases. The length of the CDR3 is 14 residues. The germline V gene has CDR1 GTSNPN and CDR2 SVGIG (reference sequence). Trimming took 5 bases from V and 4 from J, leaving 14 bases between them. The CDR3 sequence is CAWDLGQGTGELFF. CDR3 nucleotides: TGTGCCTGGGATCTGGGGCAGGGCACCGGGGAGCTGTTTTTT.

V is TRBV12-3 or TRBV12-4 and J is TRBJ2-5; D could derive from TRBD1 or TRBD2 (5 bases each). The CDR3 extends over 14 amino acids. The V and J ends lost 6 bases and 11 bases respectively, with 22 bases between them. The CDR3 nucleotides read TGTGCCAGCAGCCGGGGCCGGCCAACAGATACGCAGTACTTC. Translated, it gives CASSRGRPTDTQYF.

This chain joins TRBV6-5 and TRBJ2-7; D gene ambiguous. Germline loops: CDR1 MNHEY, CDR2 SVGAGI. Trimming stripped 0 bases from V and 4 bases from J, with 7 bases between. CDR3 length: 13 amino acids. The chain's CDR3 is CASSYSSIYEQYF. CDR3 nucleotides: TGTGCCAGCAGTTACTCGTCCATATACGAGCAGTACTTC.

V gene TRBV9 combines with J gene TRBJ2-7, with 8 bases identical to TRBD2. Germline V lookup: CDR1 SGDLS, CDR2 YYNGEE. This CDR3 spans 15 amino acids. J lost 4 bases, V lost 4 bases, and 10 bases had no gene match. The CDR3 nucleotides read TGTGCCAGCAGCCCTTCCTCCGGGAGGGGATACGAGCAGTACTTC. Translating it yields CASSPSSGRGYEQYF.

This clonotype was detected once. Just one base apart from a much larger clone, this may be a read error. The chain joins TRBV29-1 to TRBJ1-3; D is possibly TRBD1 (5 bases). The CDR3 covers 13 residues. V was trimmed by 5 bases and J by 8 bases, leaving 16 bases between them. Germline V gene sequence: CDR1 SQVTM, CDR2 ANQGSEA. The CDR3: CSVRGRDTYTIYF. In DNA, the CDR3 is TGCAGCGTTCGGGGCAGGGATACGTACACCATATATTTT.

The chain has TRBV5-5 and TRBJ2-5; no clear D gene. Matching the DNA end better, TRBJ2-1 makes the J call doubtful. CDR3 size: 14 residues. Germline assignment: CDR1 SGHKS and CDR2 YYEKEE (reference sequence). In DNA, the CDR3 is TGTGCCAGCAGCTTGGCGCACAGATCCTACGAGCAGTTCTTC. Encoded protein: CASSLAHRSYEQFF.

This clonotype has ten or more counts. V usage is TRBV7-9 and J usage is TRBJ1-5; 8 bases line up with TRBD1. The germline CDR1 and CDR2 sequences are SEHNR and FQNEAQ (reference sequence). With 5 bases clipped from V and 6 bases from J, the junction kept 3 bases outside the gene matches. CDR3 length: 13 residues. The CDR3 is CASSPDRAQPQHF. CDR3 coding DNA: TGTGCCAGCAGCCCGGACAGGGCTCAGCCCCAGCATTTT.

The rearrangement joins TRBV20-1 to TRBJ1-2; no firm D call. The CDR3 sequence is 15 residues long. In germline, CDR1 is DFQATT, CDR2 SNEGSKA (reference sequence). V gave up 1 base and J gave up 2 bases, with 14 bases separating them. The CDR3 nucleotides read TGCAGTGCTAGAGCCGGTGCCCGGGAGAACTATGGCTACACCTTC. Its protein is CSARAGARENYGYTF.

V and J are TRBV7-2 and TRBJ1-6; tentatively, D is TRBD1 (5 bases). This CDR3 region has 17 residues. Germline CDR1 is SGHTA and CDR2 is FQGNSA. V was cut by 6 bases and J by 9 bases, with 24 bases left in between. CDR3 nucleotides: TGTGCCAGCAGTTTCCTCACTACCGGGGGTTGGGGTTCACCCCTCCACTTT. Its protein product is CASSFLTTGGWGSPLHF.

The rearrangement uses TRBV2 and TRBJ1-6; D possibly corresponds to TRBD1 (5 bases). The germline V gene encodes CDR1 SNHLY and CDR2 FYNNEI. The CDR3 is 12 amino acids. Trimming pared 4 bases from V and 8 bases from J, leaving 6 bases between. The CDR3 DNA follows: TGTGCCAGCAGTGTGGGGGATTCACCCCTCCACTTT. Amino acids: CASSVGDSPLHF.

This clonotype was seen a handful of times. The chain couples TRBV12-3 or TRBV12-4 to TRBJ2-7, with D hard to call. The germline V and J ends were trimmed by 7 bases and 0 bases, with 13 bases remaining between them. CDR3 size: 14 residues. The CDR3 nucleotides are TGTGCCAGCACCTCGACTCCTTCCTCCTACGAGCAGTACTTC. Its translation: CASTSTPSSYEQYF.

The J gene is TRBJ1-1, the V gene TRBV20-1; D ambiguous. Germline CDR1 reads DFQATT; CDR2 reads SNEGSKA (reference sequence). The CDR3 length is 12 residues. The chain's CDR3 is CSPLRANTEAFF. CDR3 coding DNA: TGCAGCCCCTTGAGGGCGAACACTGAAGCTTTCTTT.